This T cell receptor (beta chain) was documented in a study of blood T cell repertoires in COVID-19. Overall study: Sites in the United States, Italy and Spain provided acute and convalescent COVID-19 samples. Sample material is recorded as cDNA or gDNA derived from T cells, B-cell-depleted T cells, or PBMCs.

Germline CDR1 MDHEN, CDR2 SYDVKM. The CDR3 extends over 16 amino acids. Between the trimmed V and J ends, which lost 5 bases and 0 bases, there was a span of 14 bases. The method was immunoSEQ multiplex PCR; TCRdb's version includes in-frame clones alone and lacks a portion of them. Among approximately 76,000 clones listed, roughly nine tenths were seen once. The rearrangement uses TRBV28 and TRBJ2-4; D is unclear. The sample taken for sequencing was peripheral blood. This TCR derives from a young man with acute or convalescent COVID-19. In DNA form, the CDR3 reads TGTGCCAGCAGTCCTCGTGGCACCGTAGCCAAAAACATTCAGTACTTC. It specifies CASSPRGTVAKNIQYF.